These 10 T cell receptor beta chains were sequenced from one sample in a study of cytomegalovirus exposure and HLA in healthy donors. Primers included in the PCR were 60 Vbeta and 13 Jbeta primers. Generated by immunoSEQ multiplex PCR, the TCRdb table keeps only in-frame clones and is missing some. The sample holds 150,000 to 200,000 clones, 68% seen once. The sequencing sample was made of PBMCs. Receptors originate from a man between 45 and 60 years old in good health and CMV-seronegative.

This clone was detected only once. This chain joins TRBV14 and TRBJ1-2, with 12 bases matching TRBD1. The CDR3 has 14 residues. V shed 3 bases and J 8 bases; nucleotides not matched to a gene: 4. Germline-derived CDR1 and CDR2 are SGHDN and FVKESK. The DNA for the CDR3 is TGTGCCAGCAGCCAGGGACAGGGGGCTGGCGGCTACACCTTC. Amino acids: CASSQGQGAGGYTF.

The chain is built from TRBV6-5 and TRBJ2-3; 9 nucleotides align to TRBD2. Trimming removed 2 bases from V and 3 bases from J; junction bases left unmatched: 3. Per germline, CDR1 MNHEY and CDR2 SVGAGI. The CDR3 has 15 residues. CDR3 DNA sequence: TGTGCCAGCAGTTACGGGACTAGCAGGACAGATACGCAGTATTTT. Amino acid sequence: CASSYGTSRTDTQYF.

This clone was counted only a few times. Here the CDR3 DNA reads TGTGCCACCGGACAGGGTGATGAGCAGTTCTTC. This translates into CATGQGDEQFF. The gene calls are TRBV11-1 and TRBJ2-1; 8 positions match TRBD1. This CDR3 region has 11 residues. Germline CDR1 SGHAT, CDR2 FQDESV (reference sequence). V gave up 10 bases and J gave up 8 bases; unmatched junction bases: 4. Full variable domain (outside the CDR3, taken from reference TRBV11-1 and TRBJ2-1): EAEVAQSPRYKITEKSQAVAFWCDPISGHATLYWYRQILGQGPELLVQFQDESVVDDSQLPKDRFSAERLKGVDSTLKIQPAELGDSAMYLCATGQGDEQFFGPGTRLTVL.

The chain has TRBV5-5 and TRBJ1-4; maybe TRBD1 (5 bases). This CDR3 contains 11 residues. V was trimmed by 4 bases and J by 12 bases, leaving 10 bases between them. Germline CDR1 is SGHKS and CDR2 is YYEKEE (reference sequence). The CDR3 sequence is CASSPPGELFF. For the CDR3, the DNA is TGTGCCAGCAGCCCGCCGGGGGAACTGTTTTTT. The full variable domain, with the rest looked up from reference TRBV5-5 and TRBJ1-4, is DAGVTQSPTHLIKTRGQQVTLRCSPISGHKSVSWYQQVLGQGPQFIFQYYEKEERGRGNFPDRFSARQFPNYSSELNVNALLLGDSALYLCASSPPGELFFGSGTQLSVL.

The chain is built from TRBV27 and TRBJ2-7; the match to TRBD1 covers 7 bases. The CDR3 sequence is 14 residues long. Germline V lookup: CDR1 MNHEY, CDR2 SMNVEV (reference sequence). V was clipped by 3 bases and J by 4 bases; unmatched bases: 6. The CDR3 sequence is CASSLAGTAYEQYF. The CDR3 DNA sequence: TGTGCCAGCAGTTTGGCCGGGACAGCTTACGAGCAGTACTTC.

The CDR3 region has the DNA TGTGCCAGCAGCTTCCCGGGAGCCCCTTTGGAGACCCAGTACTTC. Amino acids: CASSFPGAPLETQYF. The chain joins TRBV5-5 to TRBJ2-5; maybe TRBD2 (6 bases). V was trimmed by 2 bases and J by 5 bases, leaving 16 bases between them. CDR1 and CDR2 (germline): SGHKS, YYEKEE (reference sequence). This CDR3 has 15 amino acids.

V usage is TRBV2 and J usage is TRBJ2-3; TRBD2 matches at 8 bases. CDR1 and CDR2 from the germline V gene are SNHLY and FYNNEI. Trimming cost V 4 bases and J 2 bases; bases outside gene matches: 8. This CDR3 has 16 residues. CDR3 sequence (DNA): TGTGCCAGCAGTGGAGCAGCGGGGGTGCACACAGATACGCAGTATTTT. Protein sequence: CASSGAAGVHTDTQYF.

The chain employs TRBV7-9 and TRBJ2-5, with TRBD1 matching 7 bases. The trim removed 4 bases at V and 1 base at J, leaving 3 bases unmatched. Germline CDR1 is SEHNR and CDR2 is FQNEAQ (reference sequence). The CDR3 runs 14 residues. The CDR3 region has the DNA TGTGCCAGCAGCTCGGGACAGCTCCAAGAGACCCAGTACTTC. Protein: CASSSGQLQETQYF.

This chain uses TRBV15 with TRBJ2-3, with TRBD1 matching 11 bases. CDR1 and CDR2 (germline): LNHNV, YYDKDF (reference sequence). CDR3 length: 15 amino acids. The J segment lost 4 bases and the V segment lost 8 bases, leaving 8 bases of the junction unmatched. CDR3: CATGTGGTRPDTQYF. The CDR3 DNA is TGTGCCACCGGGACAGGGGGTACCAGGCCAGATACGCAGTATTTT.

This rearrangement joins TRBV11-2 to TRBJ1-6, with D possibly TRBD1 on 6 matching bases. The CDR3 spans 19 residues. V gave up 0 bases and J gave up 1 base, with 16 bases separating them. Germline lookup yields CDR1 SGHAT and CDR2 FQNNGV. The CDR3: CASSLDRGGGLSYNSPLHF. The CDR3 DNA follows: TGTGCCAGCAGCTTAGATAGGGGAGGGGGGCTGTCCTATAATTCACCCCTCCACTTT.